One and the same sample provided the 6 T cell receptor beta chains below, sequenced in a study of CD8+ T cells in alopecia areata. As the sequencing template, cDNA was produced by extracting RNA and reverse transcribing it. Clones were read by immunoSEQ multiplex PCR, and TCRdb kept only the in-frame ones, dropping some. The sample includes nearly 200,000 clones, over 45% of them seen just once. Treatment here: oral pan-JAK inhibitor, 5-10 mg twice daily. Material: CD4+ T cells sorted from blood, obtained at week 24, from a patient treated with tofacitinib. These receptors were collected from a human donor with alopecia areata.

This clone was counted only a few times. This chain uses TRBV5-1 with TRBJ2-1; 9 bases map to TRBD2. Per the germline V gene, CDR1 is SGHRS and CDR2 is YFSETQ. V shed 7 bases, J shed 4 bases, and the junction held 9 bases outside the gene matches. The CDR3 is 15 residues long. The chain's CDR3 is CASSRAGGQYNEQFF. As DNA, the CDR3 is TGCGCCAGCTCAAGGGCGGGAGGGCAGTACAATGAGCAGTTCTTC.

The rearrangement links TRBV9 to TRBJ1-6, with 12 bases lining up with TRBD1. V was pared by 3 bases and J by 5 bases, with 9 bases of the junction left unmatched. The germline V gene has CDR1 SGDLS and CDR2 YYNGEE. The CDR3 contains 18 residues. The CDR3 region has the DNA TGTGCCAGCAGCGAGGGGACAGGGGGCCTACTCGATAATTCACCCCTCCACTTT. Encoded protein: CASSEGTGGLLDNSPLHF.

This clone was counted a single time. The same CDR3 can be traced to other DNA sequences in this sample. The gene calls are TRBV6-5 and TRBJ2-1; 12 nucleotides agree with TRBD2. The CDR3 extends over 14 amino acids. J gave up 6 bases and V 6 bases, and 3 bases lay outside the gene matches. The germline CDR1 and CDR2 sequences are MNHEY and SVGAGI. CDR3 amino acids: CASRGLAGPNEQFF. CDR3 nucleotides: TGTGCCAGCAGGGGACTAGCGGGCCCCAATGAGCAGTTCTTC.

The rearrangement links TRBV4-1 to TRBJ2-1; a weak D match, TRBD2 (5 bases). Trimming shortened V by 3 bases and J by 10 bases, and 13 bases separated the two germline ends. CDR3 length: 13 residues. Germline V CDR1 and CDR2: MGHRA, YSYEKL. CDR3 loop: CASSHPGGREQFF. CDR3 nucleotides: TGCGCCAGCAGCCATCCTGGAGGCAGGGAGCAGTTCTTC.

The chain links TRBV18 to TRBJ1-2; no clear D. Trimming removed 3 bases at V and 2 bases at J, with 10 bases between. Germline CDR1 is KGHSH and CDR2 is LQKENI. The CDR3 runs to 14 residues. CDR3 in amino acids: CASSPYQENYGYTF. The CDR3 nucleotides are TGTGCCAGCTCACCCTACCAGGAAAACTATGGCTACACCTTC.

V is TRBV5-4 and J is TRBJ2-5; D tentatively reads TRBD1 or TRBD2 (5 bases each). The CDR3 covers 15 residues. The germline CDR1 and CDR2 sequences are SGHNT and YYREEE (reference sequence). Deletions cut 4 bases from V and 3 bases from J, with 16 bases between. CDR3 nucleotide sequence: TGTGCCAGCAGCAGGGACCCGAGACAAGAAGAGACCCAGTACTTC. Protein sequence: CASSRDPRQEETQYF.